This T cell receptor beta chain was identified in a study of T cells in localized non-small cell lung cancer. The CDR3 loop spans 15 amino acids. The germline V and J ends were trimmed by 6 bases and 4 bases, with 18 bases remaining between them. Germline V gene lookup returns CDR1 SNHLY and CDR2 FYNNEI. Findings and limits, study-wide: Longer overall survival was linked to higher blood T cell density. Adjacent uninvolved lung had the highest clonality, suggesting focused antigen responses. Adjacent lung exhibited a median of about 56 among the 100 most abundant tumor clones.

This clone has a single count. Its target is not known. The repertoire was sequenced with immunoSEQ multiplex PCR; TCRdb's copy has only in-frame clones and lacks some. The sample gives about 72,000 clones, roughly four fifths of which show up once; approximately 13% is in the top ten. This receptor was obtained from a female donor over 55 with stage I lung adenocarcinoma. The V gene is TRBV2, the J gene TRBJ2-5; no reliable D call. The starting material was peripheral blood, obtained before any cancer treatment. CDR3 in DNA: TGTGCCAGCAGGGCCAAGTGGAGCTCCGTAGAGACCCAGTACTTC. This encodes CASRAKWSSVETQYF.